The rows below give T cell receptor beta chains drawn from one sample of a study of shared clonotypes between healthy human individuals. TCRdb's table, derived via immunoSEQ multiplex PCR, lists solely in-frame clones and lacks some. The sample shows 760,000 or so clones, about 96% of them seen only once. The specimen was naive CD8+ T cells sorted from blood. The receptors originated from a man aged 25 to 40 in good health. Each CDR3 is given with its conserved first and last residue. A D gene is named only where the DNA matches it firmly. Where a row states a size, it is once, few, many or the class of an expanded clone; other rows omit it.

CDR3nt: TGCGCCAGCAGTGACACTAAGGTCTGGGAAGTGAACACTGAAGCTTTCTTT
CDR3aa: CASSDTKVWEVNTEAFF
v_gene: TRBV10-2
j_gene: TRBJ1-1
abundance: NA
d_gene: NA

CDR3nt: TGTGCCAGCAGCTCGGGGGATTCTGCCTACGAGCAGTACTTC
CDR3aa: CASSSGDSAYEQYF
v_gene: TRBV7-9
j_gene: TRBJ2-7
abundance: NA
d_gene: NA

CDR3nt: TGCGCCAGCAGCCAGACAAGCACGACCTACGAGCAGTACTTC
CDR3aa: CASSQTSTTYEQYF
v_gene: TRBV5-1
j_gene: TRBJ2-7
abundance: NA
d_gene: NA

CDR3nt: TGTGCCAGCAGTACGACAGGCTCGGACACTGAAGCTTTCTTT
CDR3aa: CASSTTGSDTEAFF
v_gene: TRBV11-2
j_gene: TRBJ1-1
abundance: NA
d_gene: NA

CDR3nt: TGTGCCAGTAGTTGGGCTAGCGGGCTACTAGCTCACTCCTACGAGCAGTACTTC
CDR3aa: CASSWASGLLAHSYEQYF
v_gene: TRBV19
j_gene: TRBJ2-7
abundance: once
d_gene: TRBD2

CDR3nt: TGTGCTAGCAGCCACAGGGGAGGTGAGCAGTTCTTC
CDR3aa: CASSHRGGEQFF
v_gene: TRBV7-7
j_gene: TRBJ2-1
abundance: NA
d_gene: NA

CDR3nt: TGTGCCAGCAGCTGGGACAGGGGGTTTGACGAGCAGTACTTC
CDR3aa: CASSWDRGFDEQYF
v_gene: TRBV7-9
j_gene: TRBJ2-7
abundance: NA
d_gene: TRBD1

CDR3nt: TGTGCCAGCAGCGTAGAATTCGGGCAATACACAGATACGCAGTATTTT
CDR3aa: CASSVEFGQYTDTQYF
v_gene: TRBV9
j_gene: TRBJ2-3
abundance: NA
d_gene: NA

CDR3nt: TGTGCCAGCAGCTCGGAAGTGGCCGGCACTGAAGCTTTCTTT
CDR3aa: CASSSEVAGTEAFF
v_gene: TRBV7-8
j_gene: TRBJ1-1
abundance: NA
d_gene: NA

CDR3nt: TGTGCCAGCAGTTTACCCTACGACTACGAGCAGTACTTC
CDR3aa: CASSLPYDYEQYF
v_gene: TRBV28
j_gene: TRBJ2-7
abundance: few
d_gene: NA

CDR3nt: TGTGCCAGCTCAAGAGCGGGAGTCAAAACCTACAATGAGCAGTTCTTC
CDR3aa: CASSRAGVKTYNEQFF
v_gene: TRBV18
j_gene: TRBJ2-1
abundance: NA
d_gene: TRBD2

CDR3nt: TGTGCCACCAGCCTATTCTCCAGGTTGGTGTTCACCTTC
CDR3aa: CATSLFSRLVFTF
v_gene: TRBV15
j_gene: TRBJ1-2
abundance: NA
d_gene: NA

CDR3nt: TGTGCCAGTAGTATCGACTGGGGATACAATGAGCAGTTCTTC
CDR3aa: CASSIDWGYNEQFF
v_gene: TRBV19
j_gene: TRBJ2-1
abundance: NA
d_gene: NA

CDR3nt: TGTGCCAGCAGTTTAGCCCTCCGGACAGATACGCAGTATTTT
CDR3aa: CASSLALRTDTQYF
v_gene: TRBV27
j_gene: TRBJ2-3
abundance: NA
d_gene: NA

CDR3nt: TGTGCCAGCAGCCTTAGCGGGAGCACCTCCTACAATGAGCAGTTCTTC
CDR3aa: CASSLSGSTSYNEQFF
v_gene: TRBV7-3
j_gene: TRBJ2-1
abundance: NA
d_gene: TRBD2

CDR3nt: TGTGCCAGCAGCCAGGGACGGTTTACTAGCACAGATACGCAGTATTTT
CDR3aa: CASSQGRFTSTDTQYF
v_gene: TRBV7-8
j_gene: TRBJ2-3
abundance: NA
d_gene: NA

CDR3nt: TGCGCCAGCAGTGAGGGTCAAGTAAAAGAGACCCAGTACTTC
CDR3aa: CASSEGQVKETQYF
v_gene: TRBV10-1
j_gene: TRBJ2-5
abundance: NA
d_gene: NA